This passage covers 12 T cell receptor beta chains from one sample sequenced in a study of blood T cell repertoires in COVID-19. Profiled with immunoSEQ multiplex PCR; TCRdb holds only in-frame clones, not every one. This sample carries a few hundred thousand clones, around 83% of them seen once, and the ten largest clones take about 1.2%. The sequenced sample consisted of peripheral blood. Receptors were obtained from a woman aged 45-59 years with acute or convalescent COVID-19.

The rearrangement joins TRBV10-2 to TRBJ1-5; perhaps TRBD1 as D (5 bases). The CDR3 is 13 residues long. With 9 bases removed from V and 3 bases from J, the gap between germline ends came to 12 bases. Germline CDR1 reads WSHSY; CDR2 reads SAAADI. The CDR3 loop reads CASKDSNNQPQHF. In DNA form, the CDR3 reads TGCGCCAGTAAAGACAGCAACAATCAGCCCCAGCATTTT.

This clone was found a few times. The chain couples TRBV24-1 to TRBJ1-2; no definite D call. Trimming stripped 7 bases from V and 2 bases from J, with 10 bases between. The CDR3 spans 13 residues. Germline values: CDR1 KGHDR, CDR2 SFDVKD. The CDR3, as DNA: TGTGCCACCAGGGGAGAGATGAACTATGGCTACACCTTC. This encodes CATRGEMNYGYTF.

The J gene is TRBJ1-1, the V gene TRBV5-4, with 7 bases aligning to TRBD1. V was pared by 4 bases and J by 0 bases, with 9 bases of the junction left unmatched. The CDR3 is made up of 16 amino acids. Germline V CDR1 and CDR2: SGHNT, YYREEE (reference sequence). The CDR3 region is CASSRPGTDMNTEAFF. The CDR3 DNA is TGTGCCAGCAGCCGCCCCGGGACAGATATGAACACTGAAGCTTTCTTT.

The CDR3 sequence: CAISETSGGAHNEQFF. DNA for the CDR3: TGTGCCATCAGTGAGACCAGCGGGGGGGCCCACAATGAGCAGTTCTTC. V and J are TRBV10-3 and TRBJ2-1; 10 nucleotides agree with TRBD2. The germline gives CDR1 ENHRY, CDR2 SYGVKD. The CDR3 has 16 residues. Germline trimming cut 2 bases from V and 5 bases from J; bases unmatched to any gene: 6.

The rearrangement joins TRBV3-1 (or the pseudogene TRBV3-2) to TRBJ1-2; 7 bases map to TRBD1. The germline V gene has CDR1 LGHDT and CDR2 YNNKEL (reference sequence). Trimming removed 4 bases from V and 6 bases from J; junction bases left unmatched: 8. This CDR3 has 14 amino acids. The CDR3 region is CASSLNQGGDGYTF. The CDR3, as DNA: TGTGCCAGCAGCCTAAACCAGGGGGGCGATGGCTACACCTTC.

The chain couples TRBV19 to TRBJ1-4, with 8 positions matching TRBD1. Germline V lookup: CDR1 LNHDA, CDR2 SQIVND (reference sequence). CDR3 length equals 15 residues. The junction had 11 bases not matched to a gene; V was cut back by 0 bases and J by 14 bases. The CDR3 spells CASSIDRDRGTRLFF. The CDR3 DNA reads as TGTGCCAGTAGTATAGATCGTGACAGGGGAACGAGGCTGTTTTTT.

V usage is TRBV27 and J usage is TRBJ1-1; TRBD1 agrees at 7 bases. The V gene's germline CDR1 is MNHEY and CDR2 SMNVEV (reference sequence). Unmatched junction bases numbered 2, after V lost 6 bases and J lost 4 bases. The CDR3 length is 12 residues. CDR3 amino acids: CASSTGATEAFF. The CDR3 bases are TGTGCCAGCAGCACAGGGGCCACTGAAGCTTTCTTT.

V usage is TRBV18 and J usage is TRBJ2-2, with D unclear. Trimming took 8 bases from V and 4 from J, leaving 8 bases between them. The CDR3 is made up of 12 amino acids. Germline-derived CDR1 and CDR2 are KGHSH and LQKENI. The CDR3 DNA is TGTGCCAGCGGAGCCGGCACCGGGGAGCTGTTTTTT. It translates to CASGAGTGELFF.

The rearrangement joins TRBV18 to TRBJ1-2, with TRBD1 matching over 7 bases. The germline V gene encodes CDR1 KGHSH and CDR2 LQKENI. The CDR3 runs to 14 residues. The trim removed 2 bases at V and 3 bases at J, leaving 3 bases unmatched. The CDR3: CASSPSGTDYGYTF. The CDR3 DNA reads as TGTGCCAGCTCACCATCAGGGACAGACTATGGCTACACCTTC.

This chain connects TRBV5-6 to TRBJ2-5; D possibly corresponds to TRBD1 (6 bases). V was cut by 0 bases and J by 5 bases, with 14 bases left in between. CDR1 and CDR2 (germline): SGHDT, YYEEEE. CDR3 size: 15 residues. CDR3 protein: CASSLGSGQRETQYF. CDR3 nucleotides: TGTGCCAGCAGCTTGGGATCCGGACAGAGGGAGACCCAGTACTTC.

The chain joins TRBV5-7 to TRBJ2-2; D not resolved. TRBV5-7 is classed as an ORF, of uncertain function. The CDR3 length is 14 residues. V dropped 0 bases and J dropped 2 bases, with 5 bases sitting between them. CDR3 in DNA: TGTGCCAGCAGCTTGGGTTCAAACACCGGGGAGCTGTTTTTT. Its translation: CASSLGSNTGELFF.

The genes are TRBV4-1 and TRBJ1-2, with TRBD1 matching over 9 bases. This CDR3 is built from 15 residues. Germline values: CDR1 MGHRA, CDR2 YSYEKL. The trim removed 2 bases at V and 2 bases at J, leaving 3 bases unmatched. CDR3 bases: TGCGCCAGCAGCCAACCGACAGGGGGGAACTATGGCTACACCTTC. Translated: CASSQPTGGNYGYTF.